This T cell receptor (beta chain) was retrieved from a study of Ad26.COV2.S vaccination and SARS-CoV-2 variants. Overall study results and limits: Quantification of TCR breadth and depth may have yielded underestimates of total T cell responses.

Treatment noted: some 19 received Ad26.COV2.S at low or high dose, single or two shots; roughly five received placebo; per-sample allocation not given. Sampling happened 63 days after the first vaccine or placebo injection. Repertoires were generated with immunoSEQ multiplex PCR, while TCRdb's copy carries only in-frame clones and drops some. This sample yields hundreds of thousands of clones, of which about 80% are seen a single time; about 7.4% belongs to the top ten. Points on this clone: As yet, its antigen is unknown.

The starting material was peripheral blood, obtained in a trial of Ad26.COV2.S vaccine versus placebo. The TCR sequence derives from a person aged 18 to 65 who received the Ad26.COV2.S COVID-19 vaccine or a placebo.

The CDR3 here is CASSRQFEAFF. For the CDR3, the DNA is TGTGCCAGCAGCCGGCAGTTTGAAGCTTTCTTT. The genes are TRBV7-2 and TRBJ1-1; D ambiguous. This CDR3 has 11 residues. V dropped 5 bases and J dropped 7 bases, with 8 bases sitting between them. The V gene's germline CDR1 is SGHTA and CDR2 FQGNSA.